The next 22 T cell receptor beta chains were all read from a single sample in a study of CD8+ T cells in alopecia areata. Extraction of RNA preceded its reverse transcription into cDNA, which served as the sequencing template. Method: immunoSEQ multiplex PCR; TCRdb's copy keeps in-frame clones and lacks some. The sample yields under 150,000 clones, less than 65% seen once. Sequenced: CD8+ T cells sorted from blood. The receptor source for this set is a human donor in good health.

This clone was recorded a few times. The chain combines TRBV9 with TRBJ2-5; perhaps D is TRBD1 or TRBD2 (5 bases each). The CDR3 is 13 residues long. V lost 8 bases and J 3 bases, leaving 14 bases between the germline ends. Germline assignment: CDR1 SGDLS and CDR2 YYNGEE. CDR3: CASRRGDEETQYF. For the CDR3, the DNA is TGTGCCAGTCGGAGAGGGGACGAAGAGACCCAGTACTTC.

This chain links TRBV19 with TRBJ2-1, with TRBD1 as a possible D gene (5 bases). Germline V gene sequence: CDR1 LNHDA, CDR2 SQIVND (reference sequence). V lost 6 bases and J 10 bases, leaving 13 bases between the germline ends. CDR3 length equals 12 residues. CDR3 sequence (DNA): TGTGCCAGTAGCCCTTTGGGGCGGGAGCAGTTCTTC. Amino acid sequence: CASSPLGREQFF.

The chain couples TRBV5-1 to TRBJ2-1; the match to TRBD2 covers 8 bases. There are 16 residues in the CDR3. Germline V gene sequence: CDR1 SGHRS, CDR2 YFSETQ. V dropped 4 bases and J dropped 0; count of bases not matched to a gene: 6. The CDR3 sequence is CASSGVAGSSYNEQFF. CDR3 DNA sequence: TGCGCCAGCAGCGGGGTAGCGGGGAGCTCCTACAATGAGCAGTTCTTC. Looking up the rest from reference TRBV5-1 and TRBJ2-1 gives the full variable domain: KAGVTQTPRYLIKTRGQQVTLSCSPISGHRSVSWYQQTPGQGLQFLFEYFSETQRNKGNFPGRFSGRQFSNSRSEMNVSTLELGDSALYLCASSGVAGSSYNEQFFGPGTRLTVL.

The genes are TRBV29-1 and TRBJ2-7; D is unresolved. The CDR3 consists of 13 residues. Germline assignment: CDR1 SQVTM and CDR2 ANQGSEA. Trimming took off 1 base at V and 0 bases at J, with 7 bases between the two ends. CDR3 region: CSVEVPSSYEQYF. The CDR3 region has the DNA TGCAGCGTTGAAGTCCCGAGCTCCTACGAGCAGTACTTC.

V usage is TRBV20-1 and J usage is TRBJ1-4; D unclear. With 5 bases removed from V and 4 bases from J, the gap between germline ends came to 2 bases. Germline-derived CDR1 and CDR2 are DFQATT and SNEGSKA (reference sequence). This CDR3 is built from 10 residues. CDR3 amino acids: CSAHNEKLFF. The CDR3 nucleotides read TGCAGTGCTCATAATGAAAAACTGTTTTTT.

The genes are TRBV30 and TRBJ2-2, with TRBD1 identical over 9 bases. CDR3 length equals 14 residues. Losses at the gene ends were 4 bases for V and 4 bases for J; bases not matched to a gene: 4. CDR1 is GTSNPN and CDR2 is SVGIG in the germline V gene (reference sequence). CDR3 sequence: CAWIETGGTGELFF. CDR3 in DNA: TGTGCCTGGATAGAGACAGGGGGCACCGGGGAGCTGTTTTTT.

This sequence joins TRBV5-6 and TRBJ2-5, with D unresolved. CDR1 and CDR2 (germline): SGHDT, YYEEEE. Trimming cost V 0 bases and J 3 bases, with 9 bases left between them. The CDR3 is made up of 14 amino acids. CDR3 bases: TGTGCCAGCAGCTTGGACTATTTGAAAGAGACCCAGTACTTC. This translates into CASSLDYLKETQYF.

The chain links TRBV11-2 to TRBJ2-5, with TRBD2 identical over 7 bases. Trimming removed 5 bases from V and 5 bases from J; junction bases left unmatched: 17. The germline V gene has CDR1 SGHAT and CDR2 FQNNGV. The CDR3 spans 17 residues. CDR3 protein: CASSIFGGVGGTETQYF. The CDR3 DNA sequence: TGTGCCAGCAGCATTTTTGGGGGGGTTGGCGGGACGGAGACCCAGTACTTC.

This clone was detected ten times or more. The gene calls are TRBV14 and TRBJ1-1; D is unresolved. The CDR3 consists of 12 residues. V was trimmed by 0 bases and J by 10 bases, leaving 9 bases between them. Per germline, CDR1 SGHDN and CDR2 FVKESK. CDR3 amino acids: CASSQDRARAFF. The CDR3 coding sequence is TGTGCCAGCAGCCAAGATCGGGCCCGAGCTTTCTTT.

This clone appeared many times. The chain has TRBV7-2 and TRBJ2-1, with 14 bases fitting TRBD2. The V and J ends lost 5 bases and 8 bases, in that order; junction bases with no gene match: 11. There are 17 residues in the CDR3. CDR1 SGHTA and CDR2 FQGNSA come from the germline V gene. CDR3 loop: CASSGRLAGGQGDEQFF. CDR3 DNA: TGTGCCAGCAGCGGACGACTAGCGGGAGGGCAGGGAGATGAGCAGTTCTTC.

A single count supports this clone. The chain uses TRBV30 and TRBJ1-1; D uncertain. Germline V gene lookup returns CDR1 GTSNPN and CDR2 SVGIG (reference sequence). Trimming took off 2 bases at V and 2 bases at J, with 9 bases between the two ends. The CDR3 is made up of 13 amino acids. Here the CDR3 reads CAWSPGRNTEAFF. As DNA, the CDR3 is TGTGCCTGGAGTCCCGGGAGAAACACTGAAGCTTTCTTT.

In this sample, this clone turned up a few times. The V and J genes are TRBV9 and TRBJ1-5; D is unclear. This CDR3 is 14 amino acids long. Germline assignment: CDR1 SGDLS and CDR2 YYNGEE. Trimming pared 7 bases from V and 2 bases from J, leaving 13 bases between. The CDR3 spells CASSPFSGNQPQHF. CDR3 nucleotides: TGTGCCAGCTCACCCTTTTCGGGCAATCAGCCCCAGCATTTT.

The chain is built from TRBV30 and TRBJ2-1, with D possibly being TRBD2 (6 bases). Trimming stripped 0 bases from V and 3 bases from J, with 18 bases between. Germline V gene data show CDR1 as GTSNPN and CDR2 as SVGIG (reference sequence). The CDR3 runs to 17 residues. CDR3 DNA: TGTGCCTGGAGTGTATCCCTAGCGCGGGGCCTCTACAATGAGCAGTTCTTC. Translation gives CAWSVSLARGLYNEQFF. The variable domain in full, with the rest retrieved from reference TRBV30 and TRBJ2-1, is SQTIHQWPATLVQPVGSPLSLECTVEGTSNPNLYWYRQAAGRGLQLLFYSVGIGQISSEVPQNLSASRPQDRQFILSSKKLLLSDSGFYLCAWSVSLARGLYNEQFFGPGTRLTVL.

The rearrangement joins TRBV29-1 to TRBJ2-3, with D perhaps matching TRBD1 or TRBD2 (5 bases each). CDR1 is SQVTM and CDR2 is ANQGSEA in the germline V gene. The CDR3 spans 14 residues. The ends were cut back, 3 bases at V and 6 bases at J, with 16 bases in the middle. The chain's CDR3 is CSVDQGDYSDTQYF. CDR3 DNA sequence: TGCAGCGTTGATCAGGGAGATTATTCGGATACGCAGTATTTT.

The V gene is TRBV30, the J gene TRBJ1-5; D gene uncertain. The CDR3 loop spans 14 amino acids. Germline values: CDR1 GTSNPN, CDR2 SVGIG (reference sequence). Trimming left V 1 base short and J 0 bases short, with 7 bases between. The CDR3 here is CAWSEWDSNQPQHF. The CDR3 DNA follows: TGTGCCTGGAGTGAATGGGATAGCAATCAGCCCCAGCATTTT.

The chain recombines TRBV29-1 with TRBJ2-1, with D tentatively TRBD1 or TRBD2 (7 bases each). Trimming pared 4 bases from V and 5 bases from J, leaving 12 bases between. This CDR3 comprises 13 residues. Germline assignment: CDR1 SQVTM and CDR2 ANQGSEA. The CDR3 sequence: CSVAAGGDNEQFF. The CDR3 DNA reads TGCAGCGTTGCGGCAGGGGGGGACAATGAGCAGTTCTTC.

This rearrangement joins TRBV28 to TRBJ2-5, with 7 nucleotides matching TRBD1. CDR3 length: 13 amino acids. V dropped 6 bases and J dropped 2; count of bases not matched to a gene: 3. CDR1 and CDR2 (germline): MDHEN, SYDVKM. The CDR3 region is CASSQGEQETQYF. In nucleotides, the CDR3 is TGTGCCAGCAGCCAGGGGGAACAAGAGACCCAGTACTTC. The entire variable domain, with the rest obtained from reference TRBV28 and TRBJ2-5, is as follows: DVKVTQSSRYLVKRTGEKVFLECVQDMDHENMFWYRQDPGLGLRLIYFSYDVKMKEKGDIPEGYSVSREKKERFSLILESASTNQTSMYLCASSQGEQETQYFGPGTRLLVL.

The rearrangement links TRBV4-1 to TRBJ2-3; 9 nucleotides line up with TRBD2. V dropped 4 bases and J dropped 4; count of bases not matched to a gene: 9. CDR1 is MGHRA, CDR2 YSYEKL, per germline. CDR3 length: 16 amino acids. The CDR3 region has the DNA TGCGCCAGCAGCCTAAGGGGCGGGAGGGCCGCAGATACGCAGTATTTT. It encodes CASSLRGGRAADTQYF.

This chain links TRBV27 with TRBJ1-3; D is uncertain. This CDR3 comprises 14 residues. Germline V gene lookup returns CDR1 MNHEY and CDR2 SMNVEV (reference sequence). Trimming removed 8 bases from V and 0 bases from J, with 11 bases in between. The CDR3 spells CASSPGNSGNTIYF. In nucleotides, the CDR3 is TGTGCCAGCTCCCCCGGGAACTCTGGAAACACCATATATTTT.

The chain has TRBV7-9 and TRBJ2-5; no clear D. Trimming pared 1 base from V and 5 bases from J, leaving 8 bases between. The CDR3 totals 13 residues. Per germline, CDR1 SEHNR and CDR2 FQNEAQ (reference sequence). For the CDR3, the DNA is TGTGCCAGCAGCTTAGGGGGATCGGAGACCCAGTACTTC. Translated: CASSLGGSETQYF.

The chain carries TRBV4-1 and TRBJ2-1; weak D call: TRBD2 (6 bases). The germline gives CDR1 MGHRA, CDR2 YSYEKL. The CDR3 totals 12 residues. V was cut by 6 bases and J by 5 bases, with 8 bases left in between. CDR3 sequence (DNA): TGCGCCAGCAGTAGCGGCAACAATGAGCAGTTCTTC. Protein product: CASSSGNNEQFF.

This chain connects TRBV4-1 to TRBJ2-7; 10 nucleotides match TRBD2. After removal of 4 bases from V and 5 bases from J, the junction contained 8 bases not matched to a gene. This CDR3 contains 15 residues. CDR1 is MGHRA and CDR2 is YSYEKL in the germline V gene. CDR3 DNA: TGCGCCAGCAGCCTCGCCCAGCGGGAGGGTGACGAGCAGTACTTC. This translates into CASSLAQREGDEQYF.